Detailed here is one TCR beta chain. Its target is not known. The junction differs from germline at one of its ends, possibly a read error. Repertoires were generated with immunoSEQ multiplex PCR, while TCRdb's copy carries only in-frame clones and drops some. The sample yields some 120,000 clones, roughly 77% seen once. This sample was taken from a study of radiation and T cells in renal cell carcinoma. Across the whole study: Nephrectomy followed 15 Gy stereotactic body radiation by 4 weeks.

The CDR3 is 16 amino acids. In germline, CDR1 is SSHAT, CDR2 FNYEAQ (reference sequence). Regarding the study as a whole: No pretreatment tumor biopsies were available for baseline clonotypes.

Time point of the sample: blood 2 weeks post-SBRT. This sample's treatment: 15 Gy SBRT to primary tumor, nephrectomy 4 weeks later. Clear cell pathology was present in this patient's renal cell carcinoma. The sequencing here drew on blood, taken from a patient whose treatment included radiotherapy and nephrectomy. The receptor was derived from a woman between 55 and 75 years old with renal cell carcinoma. This chain links TRBV7-7 with TRBJ2-5, with TRBD2 matching over 9 bases. This CDR3 reads CASSSGRLAGKETQYF. Written as DNA, the CDR3 is TGTGCTAGCAGCTCAGGCCGGCTAGCGGGGAAAGAGACCCAGTACTTC.